The 18 T cell receptor beta chains in this list originate from one sample, sequenced in a study of blood T cell repertoires in COVID-19. The protocol was immunoSEQ multiplex PCR, while the TCRdb copy is restricted to in-frame clones and leaves out a portion. The sample holds 45,000 to 55,000 clones, around 86% seen once. Sample: peripheral blood. The receptors derive from a human donor in a cohort sampled during active COVID-19.

This rearrangement joins TRBV23-1 to TRBJ2-3; 8 bases line up with TRBD1. TRBV23-1 is marked as an open reading frame, function uncertain. V shed 6 bases and J 1 base; nucleotides not matched to a gene: 9. The CDR3 has 16 amino acids. CDR3 amino acids: CASRKDRVGRTDTQYF. The CDR3 coding sequence is TGCGCCAGCAGAAAGGACAGGGTGGGGCGCACAGATACGCAGTATTTT.

The J gene is TRBJ2-5, the V gene TRBV2; 8 bases match TRBD2. The length of the CDR3 is 14 residues. J lost 7 bases, V lost 5 bases, and 9 bases had no gene match. Germline lookup yields CDR1 SNHLY and CDR2 FYNNEI. This CDR3 is CASSKVPAGGTQYF. CDR3 coding DNA: TGTGCCAGCAGTAAGGTCCCGGCGGGGGGGACCCAGTACTTC.

This sequence joins TRBV5-1 and TRBJ2-6; 12 bases align to TRBD2. Germline CDR1 is SGHRS and CDR2 is YFSETQ. The CDR3 spans 17 residues. The V segment lost 0 bases and the J segment 3 bases; nucleotides outside the gene matches: 1. The CDR3 sequence: CASSLGLAGVGANVLTF. In nucleotides, the CDR3 is TGCGCCAGCAGCTTGGGACTAGCGGGGGTTGGGGCCAACGTCCTGACTTTC.

The genes are TRBV7-6 and TRBJ1-1; D possibly corresponds to TRBD1 (5 bases). This CDR3 comprises 14 residues. V shed 1 base and J shed 1 base, with 7 bases lying between them. Germline V gene lookup returns CDR1 SGHVS and CDR2 FNYEAQ. The CDR3, as DNA: TGTGCCAGCAGCTTAGGGCAGGGGAACACTGAAGCTTTCTTT. Its protein product is CASSLGQGNTEAFF. Supplemented by reference TRBV7-6 and TRBJ1-1, the full variable domain reads GAGVSQSPRYKVTKRGQDVALRCDPISGHVSLYWYRQALGQGPEFLTYFNYEAQQDKSGLPNDRFSAERPEGSISTLTIQRTEQRDSAMYRCASSLGQGNTEAFFGQGTRLTVV.

The chain carries TRBV10-2 and TRBJ2-1; D may be TRBD1 (6 bases). V was trimmed by 8 bases and J by 12 bases, leaving 14 bases between them. In germline, CDR1 is WSHSY, CDR2 SAAADI. The CDR3 runs to 11 residues. CDR3 sequence (DNA): TGCGCCAGCGGCTATCAGGGGAGGCAGTTCTTC. Its protein product is CASGYQGRQFF.

This chain joins TRBV20-1 and TRBJ2-1; no reliable D call. CDR3 length: 11 amino acids. Trimming shortened V by 3 bases and J by 12 bases, and 12 bases separated the two germline ends. Germline V CDR1 and CDR2: DFQATT, SNEGSKA (reference sequence). This CDR3 is CSASPLTGQFF. The CDR3 DNA sequence: TGCAGTGCTAGCCCCTTAACGGGGCAGTTCTTC.

This clone was detected a few times. V is TRBV30 and J is TRBJ2-3; 9 bases match TRBD2. The CDR3 has 15 residues. Unmatched junction bases numbered 7, after V lost 0 bases and J lost 6 bases. CDR1 and CDR2 from the germline V gene are GTSNPN and SVGIG (reference sequence). CDR3 sequence reads: CAWSVTSGLLDTQYF. Here the CDR3 DNA reads TGTGCCTGGAGTGTGACTAGCGGTCTTTTGGATACGCAGTATTTT.

V and J are TRBV11-3 and TRBJ1-1, with 9 bases that match TRBD1. Germline trimming cut 0 bases from V and 11 bases from J; bases unmatched to any gene: 4. The CDR3 has 13 amino acids. The germline V gene has CDR1 SGHNT and CDR2 YENEEA. CDR3 nucleotides: TGTGCCAGCAGCTTAGAGGGGGACAGGGCCGCTTTCTTT. Protein product: CASSLEGDRAAFF.

This chain joins TRBV6-6 and TRBJ2-7, with TRBD1 matching over 7 bases. The J segment lost 2 bases and the V segment lost 6 bases, leaving 7 bases of the junction unmatched. The CDR3 has 14 residues. The germline CDR1 and CDR2 sequences are MNHNY and SVGAGI (reference sequence). The CDR3 DNA reads as TGTGCCAGCAGACCAGGGGGTCCGACCTACGAGCAGTACTTC. The encoded protein is CASRPGGPTYEQYF.

V usage is TRBV19 and J usage is TRBJ1-5, with D possibly being TRBD1 (6 bases). This CDR3 contains 14 residues. Between the trimmed V and J ends, which lost 5 bases and 6 bases, there was a span of 14 bases. Germline CDR1 is LNHDA and CDR2 is SQIVND (reference sequence). CDR3 region: CASSFRGRGQPQHF. CDR3 nucleotides: TGTGCCAGTAGTTTTAGAGGCAGGGGTCAGCCCCAGCATTTT.

This clone came up once. This chain connects TRBV9 to TRBJ2-2, with 14 nucleotides matching TRBD2. The CDR3 length is 16 residues. Trimming removed 6 bases from V and 0 bases from J; junction bases left unmatched: 1. Germline CDR1 SGDLS, CDR2 YYNGEE. The CDR3 region is CASTTSGRANTGELFF. The CDR3 DNA sequence: TGTGCCAGCACGACTAGCGGGAGGGCGAACACCGGGGAGCTGTTTTTT.

For this clone: A read error may account for a junction end that differs from germline. At the DNA level, this CDR3 is encoded by other sequences in the same sample as well. The chain couples TRBV6-5 to TRBJ2-2, with D perhaps TRBD2 (5 bases). CDR3 size: 15 residues. CDR1 MNHEY and CDR2 SVGAGI come from the germline V gene. Here the CDR3 DNA reads TGTGCCAGCAGTCTCCAGGAGGCAGCCCTCGGGGAGTTGTTTTTT. Amino acids: CASSLQEAALGELFF.

The chain is built from TRBV5-1 and TRBJ1-3, with D hard to call. CDR1 and CDR2 (germline): SGHRS, YFSETQ. The CDR3 has 16 residues. V gave up 0 bases and J gave up 0 bases, with 10 bases separating them. The CDR3: CASSLELAVSGNTIYF. The CDR3 bases are TGCGCCAGCAGCTTGGAGTTAGCGGTCTCTGGAAACACCATATATTTT.

The rearrangement uses TRBV5-1 and TRBJ1-2; 8 bases align to TRBD1. V gave up 4 bases and J gave up 6 bases; unmatched junction bases: 11. CDR1 and CDR2 from the germline V gene are SGHRS and YFSETQ. This CDR3 contains 15 residues. In DNA form, the CDR3 reads TGCGCCAGCAGCCCAACCCCGACAGGGGACAATGGCTACACCTTC. Protein product: CASSPTPTGDNGYTF. Full variable domain (missing parts from reference TRBV5-1 and TRBJ1-2): KAGVTQTPRYLIKTRGQQVTLSCSPISGHRSVSWYQQTPGQGLQFLFEYFSETQRNKGNFPGRFSGRQFSNSRSEMNVSTLELGDSALYLCASSPTPTGDNGYTFGSGTRLTVV.

The chain has TRBV5-1 and TRBJ1-1, with D perhaps TRBD1 (6 bases). The V gene lost 4 bases and the J gene lost 8 bases, with 21 bases spanning the gap. In germline, CDR1 is SGHRS, CDR2 YFSETQ. The CDR3 has 15 amino acids. The CDR3 DNA follows: TGCGCCAGCAGCCCCCTCTTACAGGGTCCGTCGGAAGCTTTCTTT. Protein: CASSPLLQGPSEAFF.

This chain uses TRBV3-1 (or the pseudogene TRBV3-2) with TRBJ1-2, with D uncertain. In germline, CDR1 is LGHDT, CDR2 YNNKEL (reference sequence). This CDR3 contains 14 residues. Deletions cut 3 bases from V and 2 bases from J, with 10 bases between. CDR3 sequence (DNA): TGTGCCAGCAGCCAGGCCCAGAAAAACTATGGCTACACCTTC. This encodes CASSQAQKNYGYTF.

This chain uses TRBV11-2 with TRBJ2-5, with TRBD2 matching over 7 bases. The J segment lost 5 bases and the V segment lost 4 bases, leaving 10 bases of the junction unmatched. CDR3 length: 15 amino acids. Germline assignment: CDR1 SGHAT and CDR2 FQNNGV. As DNA, the CDR3 is TGTGCCAGCAGCTCCGGGAGGCGGAGGACGGAGACCCAGTACTTC. Translated, it gives CASSSGRRRTETQYF.

This clone was seen only once. The rearrangement uses TRBV7-2 and TRBJ2-1, with TRBD1 matching 9 bases. The CDR3 sequence is 16 residues long. The V and J ends lost 1 base and 5 bases, in that order; junction bases with no gene match: 6. The germline V gene has CDR1 SGHTA and CDR2 FQGNSA. This CDR3 is CASSLGSGTGNNEQFF. CDR3 DNA: TGTGCCAGCAGCTTAGGGTCAGGGACAGGGAACAATGAGCAGTTCTTC.